The rows below give T cell receptor beta chains drawn from one sample of a study of Ad26.COV2.S vaccination and SARS-CoV-2 variants. Assay: immunoSEQ multiplex PCR; the TCRdb copy retains only in-frame clones and omits some. The repertoire holds some 520,000 clones, with around nine tenths as singletons. The specimen comprised peripheral blood, sampled in a trial of Ad26.COV2.S vaccine versus placebo. The receptors derive from a person between 18 and 65 years old who received the Ad26.COV2.S COVID-19 vaccine or a placebo. The CDR3 runs from the conserved cysteine through the conserved F or W. A D gene is named only where the DNA matches it firmly. Only part of the rows carry a size: once, few, many, or a class if the clone is expanded.

clone_size	v_call	d_call	j_call	cdr3_nt	cdr3_aa
-	TRBV27	-	TRBJ2-5	TGTGCCACCCCCCGGGAGACCCAGTACTTC	CATPRETQYF
-	TRBV28	-	TRBJ2-7	TGTGCCAGCCTCGACCCAGCCCCAGCCTCCGAGCAGTACTTC	CASLDPAPASEQYF
-	TRBV7-2	TRBD2	TRBJ2-4	TGTGCCAGCTCCCCCGGGGGGGCGGGCCTAGCCAAAAACATTCAGTACTTC	CASSPGGAGLAKNIQYF
-	TRBV30	TRBD1	TRBJ2-5	TGTGCCTGGAGCACCCCGATGGACAGGGGGGAGACCCAGTACTTC	CAWSTPMDRGETQYF
-	TRBV11-2	-	TRBJ2-1	TGTGCCAGCAGCTTAGCTCGGAATGAGCAGTTCTTC	CASSLARNEQFF
-	TRBV20-1	-	TRBJ2-5	TGCAGTGCAAGTCCCCTGCAAGGGTTGGAGACCCAGTACTTC	CSASPLQGLETQYF
-	TRBV4-3	-	TRBJ1-5	TGCGCCAGCAGCCAAGATGGGGGGGGCAATCAGCCCCAGCATTTT	CASSQDGGGNQPQHF
-	TRBV11-1	-	TRBJ2-3	TGTGCCAGCAGCTCGTACACGGGGAGCACAGATACGCAGTATTTT	CASSSYTGSTDTQYF
once	TRBV27	TRBD1	TRBJ2-7	TGTGCCAGCAGAAGACAGGGGCTCTCCTACGAGCAGTACTTC	CASRRQGLSYEQYF
-	TRBV7-9	-	TRBJ1-1	TGTGCCAGCAGCTTAGCGGGGAGGGGCACTGAAGCTTTCTTT	CASSLAGRGTEAFF